Listed below are T cell receptor beta chains from one sample, sequenced in a study of T cells in localized non-small cell lung cancer. The method was immunoSEQ multiplex PCR; TCRdb's version includes in-frame clones alone and lacks a portion of them. The sample includes approximately 140,000 clones, 80% to 90% of them seen just once. Here the sequenced sample was peripheral blood, taken before any cancer treatment. All receptors derive from a female donor over 55 with stage I lung adenocarcinoma. Both conserved end residues are part of each CDR3. Fields, in order: CDR3 length, D gene, clone size, J gene, V gene, CDR3 DNA, CDR3 protein. A D gene is named only where the DNA matches it firmly. Only part of the rows carry a size: once, few, many, or a class if the clone is expanded.

length: 15
D: .
size: .
J: TRBJ2-1
V: TRBV6-5
DNA: TGTGCCAGCAGCTTACAAACCGGGATTTACAATGAGCAGTTCTTC
CDR3: CASSLQTGIYNEQFF

length: 13
D: .
size: .
J: TRBJ1-1
V: TRBV6-6
DNA: TGTGCCAGCAAAATTCCAGGGCGCGATGAAGCTTTCTTT
CDR3: CASKIPGRDEAFF

length: 14
D: .
size: .
J: TRBJ1-2
V: TRBV10-3
DNA: TGTGCCATCAGTGAGACGCCGGGACCCAACGGCTACACCTTC
CDR3: CAISETPGPNGYTF

length: 15
D: .
size: .
J: TRBJ1-5
V: TRBV28
DNA: TGTGCCAGCAAGGAGGAGGACAGACCATATCAGCCCCAGCATTTT
CDR3: CASKEEDRPYQPQHF

length: 14
D: TRBD1
size: .
J: TRBJ1-5
V: TRBV29-1
DNA: TGCAGCGTTGCTCCAGGGGGCCCCAATCAGCCCCAGCATTTT
CDR3: CSVAPGGPNQPQHF

length: 16
D: TRBD1
size: .
J: TRBJ2-7
V: TRBV10-2
DNA: TGCGCCAGCAGTGACCGGACAGGGATGTTGACCTACGAGCAGTACTTC
CDR3: CASSDRTGMLTYEQYF

length: 15
D: .
size: .
J: TRBJ1-1
V: TRBV18
DNA: TGTGCCAGTTCACAGGGCCCCATGAGGAACACTGAAGCTTTCTTT
CDR3: CASSQGPMRNTEAFF

length: 13
D: .
size: once
J: TRBJ2-7
V: TRBV6-1
DNA: TGTGCCAGCAGTGACAGCCTCATCGACGAGCAGTACTTC
CDR3: CASSDSLIDEQYF

length: 14
D: .
size: .
J: TRBJ2-4
V: TRBV11-3
DNA: TGTGCCAGCAGCTTAGGAGGGTACGGAAACATTCAGTACTTC
CDR3: CASSLGGYGNIQYF

length: 15
D: .
size: .
J: TRBJ2-1
V: TRBV5-1
DNA: TGCGCCAGCAGCCTTTCGGGGACGTCCTACAATGAGCAGTTCTTC
CDR3: CASSLSGTSYNEQFF

length: 15
D: .
size: .
J: TRBJ2-6
V: TRBV18
DNA: TGTGCCAGCTCACCACAGGGATCTGGGGCCAACGTCCTGACTTTC
CDR3: CASSPQGSGANVLTF

length: 15
D: TRBD1
size: .
J: TRBJ2-1
V: TRBV7-3
DNA: TGTGCCAGCAGCGTAACCGGGACAGGGCCAAGCGTTTTGTTCTTC
CDR3: CASSVTGTGPSVLFF

length: 14
D: .
size: .
J: TRBJ2-3
V: TRBV19
DNA: TGTGCCAGTACCCGAGGCGGGGTATTAGATACGCAGTATTTT
CDR3: CASTRGGVLDTQYF